This is a list of T cell receptor beta chains from one sample in a study of T-cell reconstitution after alpha-beta-depleted transplantation in children. MiXCR was run by TCRdb on the PCR reads, yielding one entry per CDR3 protein. The sample holds 750,000 to 950,000 distinct CDR3 sequences, roughly 16% seen once. The material sequenced was PBMCs, mostly from graft donor cells, taken 360 days after TCRalphabeta/CD19-depleted stem cell transplant. These receptor sequences come from a male patient younger than 18 who had a stem cell transplant for acute lymphoblastic leukemia, so the T cells may come from the graft donor. Each CDR3 is given with its conserved first and last residue. A D gene is named only where the DNA matches it firmly. Clone size is not always given. Where it is, it says once, few, many or a class for expanded clones.

clone size	D gene	V gene	J gene	CDR3 protein	CDR3 DNA
many	TRBD2	TRBV7-2	TRBJ2-1	CASSLALGEGRNEQFF	TGTGCCAGCAGCTTAGCTTTGGGGGAGGGCCGGAATGAGCAGTTCTTC
-	-	TRBV5-1	TRBJ2-7	CASSLTTEQYF	TGCGCCAGCAGCTTGACTACCGAGCAGTACTTC
-	-	TRBV5-1	TRBJ1-6	CASSLVGDTGRPLHF	TGCGCCAGCAGCTTGGTGGGGGATACAGGGCGCCCTCTCCACTTT
-	-	TRBV18	TRBJ2-3	CASSPGSLSTDTQYF	TGTGCCAGCTCTCCGGGGAGCCTTAGCACAGATACGCAGTATTTT
-	-	TRBV4-1	TRBJ1-5	CASSQVQDRPQHF	TGCGCCAGCAGCCAAGTACAGGACCGTCCCCAGCATTTT
few	TRBD2	TRBV7-6	TRBJ2-1	CASSKRLAGHSYNEQFF	TGTGCCAGCAGCAAGAGACTAGCGGGACACTCTTACAATGAGCAGTTCTTC
few	-	TRBV12-3/TRBV12-4	TRBJ1-1	CATNTEAFF	TGTGCCACCAACACTGAAGCTTTCTTT
-	TRBD2	TRBV6-5	TRBJ2-7	CASSYSPGLARLEQYF	TGTGCCAGCAGTTACTCACCGGGACTAGCGAGACTCGAGCAGTACTTC
few	-	TRBV4-1	TRBJ2-1	CASSQVQGGTYNEQFF	TGCGCCAGCAGCCAAGTACAGGGGGGGACCTACAATGAGCAGTTCTTC
few	-	TRBV20-1	TRBJ1-2	CSARDPPLADGYTF	TGCAGTGCTAGAGATCCTCCCTTGGCGGATGGCTACACCTTC
many	TRBD2	TRBV5-8	TRBJ2-1	CASSAGTSGIDEQFF	TGTGCCAGCAGCGCCGGGACTAGCGGGATCGATGAGCAGTTCTTC
few	TRBD2	TRBV14	TRBJ2-5	CASSLGGTPGGGTQYF	TGTGCCAGCAGCCTGGGTGGAACTCCCGGGGGGGGGACCCAGTACTTC
-	TRBD2	TRBV7-8	TRBJ2-1	CASTLPGLAGSHEQFF	TGTGCCAGCACCCTTCCGGGGTTAGCGGGATCCCATGAGCAGTTCTTC
many	TRBD2	TRBV5-1	TRBJ2-7	CASSLDLSSGSSYEQYF	TGCGCCAGCAGCTTGGATCTCTCTAGCGGTAGCTCCTACGAGCAGTACTTC
-	TRBD1	TRBV20-1	TRBJ2-7	CSATWDSVYEQYF	TGCAGTGCTACCTGGGACAGTGTCTACGAGCAGTACTTC
-	-	TRBV20-1	TRBJ2-7	CSARDRRGVGAYEQYF	TGCAGTGCTAGAGATCGGCGAGGGGTTGGGGCATACGAGCAGTACTTC
-	TRBD2	TRBV29-1	TRBJ2-1	CSSFGLAGEPGVWNEQFF	TGCAGCTCATTTGGACTAGCGGGGGAACCCGGGGTGTGGAATGAGCAGTTCTTC
-	-	TRBV4-1	TRBJ2-3	CASSQSGGAPSTDTQYF	TGCGCCAGCAGCCAGTCAGGGGGGGCCCCTAGCACAGATACGCAGTATTTT
few	-	TRBV20-1	TRBJ1-3	CSAREGAVAGNTIYF	TGCAGTGCTAGAGAAGGTGCGGTCGCTGGAAACACCATATATTTT
few	-	TRBV10-3	TRBJ2-7	CAISESAEGNYEQYF	TGTGCCATCAGTGAGTCGGCGGAGGGGAACTACGAGCAGTACTTC
few	-	TRBV12-3/TRBV12-4	TRBJ2-5	CASTSPSGTQYF	TGTGCCAGCACCTCTCCCTCGGGGACCCAGTACTTC
many	-	TRBV20-1	TRBJ1-2	CSARKALANYGYTF	TGCAGTGCCAGGAAGGCCCTAGCTAACTATGGCTACACCTTC
few	-	TRBV29-1	TRBJ2-6	CSVDKPNSGANVLTF	TGCAGCGTTGACAAACCGAACTCTGGGGCCAACGTCCTGACTTTC
-	-	TRBV27	TRBJ2-4	CASSWSLTKNIQYF	TGTGCCAGCAGTTGGTCGCTAACCAAAAACATTCAGTACTTC
many	-	TRBV7-9	TRBJ2-7	CASSAAKTPSYEQYF	TGTGCCAGCAGCGCCGCTAAGACCCCTTCCTACGAGCAGTACTTC
-	TRBD1	TRBV14	TRBJ2-4	CASSQDHRTGENIQYF	TGTGCCAGCAGCCAAGATCACAGGACAGGGGAAAACATTCAGTACTTC
-	-	TRBV5-1	TRBJ2-1	CASSLAQGPNEQFF	TGCGCCAGCAGCTTGGCCCAAGGACCTAACGAGCAGTTCTTC
many	-	TRBV20-1	TRBJ2-1	CSARERESSYNEQFF	TGCAGTGCTAGAGAGCGGGAAAGCTCCTACAATGAGCAGTTCTTC
few	-	TRBV5-1	TRBJ2-7	CASGRGSSSYEQYF	TGCGCCAGCGGCAGGGGCTCGAGCTCCTACGAGCAGTACTTC
once	TRBD1	TRBV12-3/TRBV12-4	TRBJ1-5	CASSISGGQPQHF	TGTGCCAGCAGTATTTCAGGGGGCCAGCCCCAGCATTTT
-	-	TRBV10-3	TRBJ2-7	CAISGGLDHEQYF	TGTGCCATCAGTGGGGGGCTGGACCACGAGCAGTACTTC
-	-	TRBV9	TRBJ1-4	CASSGQEGLFF	TGTGCCAGCAGCGGACAGGAGGGACTGTTTTTT
few	TRBD2	TRBV10-2	TRBJ2-1	CASKRLAGGGEQFF	TGCGCCAGCAAAAGACTAGCGGGAGGAGGTGAGCAGTTCTTC
many	TRBD1	TRBV7-2	TRBJ2-2	CASRGTGTLATGELFF	TGTGCCAGCAGGGGGACAGGGACGCTAGCCACCGGGGAGCTGTTTTTT
-	-	TRBV18	TRBJ2-1	CASSREPGPNHEQFF	TGTGCCAGCTCACGTGAGCCGGGTCCGAACCATGAGCAGTTCTTC
-	-	TRBV15	TRBJ2-7	CATSRVVSGYEQYF	TGTGCCACCAGCAGAGTGGTTTCCGGGTACGAGCAGTACTTC
few	-	TRBV15	TRBJ2-3	CATSRRGGTDTQYF	TGTGCCACCAGCAGGAGGGGTGGCACAGATACGCAGTATTTT
-	-	TRBV5-1	TRBJ2-2	CASRMWSGFTGELFF	TGCGCCAGCAGGATGTGGAGCGGATTCACCGGGGAGCTGTTTTTT
once	-	TRBV9	TRBJ2-3	CASSVDGTRDTQYF	TGTGCCAGCAGCGTAGACGGGACGAGAGATACGCAGTATTTT
-	-	TRBV24-1	TRBJ2-1	CATSDSDNRQFF	TGTGCCACCAGTGATTCTGACAACCGGCAGTTCTTC
-	TRBD2	TRBV20-1	TRBJ2-3	CSARGSGRGTGTDTQYF	TGCAGTGCTAGAGGTAGCGGGAGAGGAACTGGCACAGATACGCAGTATTTT
-	TRBD2	TRBV29-1	TRBJ2-3	CSVTSGRLDTQYF	TGCAGCGTTACTAGCGGGAGGTTGGATACGCAGTATTTT